A selection of T cell receptor beta chains follows, all from one sample in a study of blood T cell repertoires in COVID-19. Assay used: immunoSEQ multiplex PCR; TCRdb lists only in-frame clones, some missing. The sample shows 250,000 to 350,000 clones, about 87% of them seen only once. Sequenced material: peripheral blood. Every receptor here comes from a woman aged 45 to 65 who had recovered from COVID-19. Both conserved end residues are part of each CDR3. The order of the fields is D gene, clone size, V gene, J gene, CDR3 DNA, CDR3 protein. A D gene is named only where the DNA matches it firmly. Size is stated for part of the rows, as once, few or many counts, or as a class when the clone is expanded.

.,.,TRBV7-2,TRBJ2-1,TGTGCCAGCAGCTTAAAAGGTCCAGGCCGGGGGAATGAGCAGTTCTTC,CASSLKGPGRGNEQFF
.,.,TRBV3-1/TRBV3-2,TRBJ1-3,TGTGCCAGCAGCCCCATCCCGGGGGCTGGAAACACCATATATTTT,CASSPIPGAGNTIYF
TRBD1,.,TRBV19,TRBJ1-2,TGTGCCAGTAGGGACAGGGATCCCAACTATGGCTACACCTTC,CASRDRDPNYGYTF
TRBD2,few,TRBV7-2,TRBJ2-1,TGTGCCAGCAGCATCCCGGGACTAGCGGCCTACAATGAGCAGTTCTTC,CASSIPGLAAYNEQFF
TRBD2,.,TRBV29-1,TRBJ2-7,TGCAGCGTTGCAACTAGCGGGGTCACCTACGAGCAGTACTTC,CSVATSGVTYEQYF
TRBD1,many,TRBV27,TRBJ2-3,TGTGCCAGCGGTAGACAGGGGTCAGATACGCAGTATTTT,CASGRQGSDTQYF
TRBD2,.,TRBV6-5,TRBJ2-5,TGTGCCAGCAGTTACTCGAGTAATGCGGGAGTGGAGACCCAGTACTTC,CASSYSSNAGVETQYF
.,.,TRBV7-2,TRBJ2-3,TGTGCCAGCAGCTTAGGGGGACACACAGATACGCAGTATTTT,CASSLGGHTDTQYF
TRBD2,.,TRBV25-1,TRBJ2-7,TGTGCCAGCAGTGGGGACTACTACGAGCAGTACTTC,CASSGDYYEQYF
TRBD1,.,TRBV7-9,TRBJ1-5,TGTGCCAGCAGCTCGGGACAGGGAGGCAATCAGCCCCAGCATTTT,CASSSGQGGNQPQHF
TRBD1,.,TRBV30,TRBJ1-2,TGTGCCTGGAGTGTAGGGATAACAGGGGGAGGCTACACCTTC,CAWSVGITGGGYTF
.,.,TRBV11-2,TRBJ2-7,TGTGCCAGCAGCTTAGAGACAGGTTCCTACGAGCAGTACTTC,CASSLETGSYEQYF
.,.,TRBV4-3,TRBJ1-4,TGCGCCAGCAGCCGGGACTCATCAGCGGAAAAACTGTTTTTT,CASSRDSSAEKLFF
.,.,TRBV29-1,TRBJ1-5,TGCAGCGCGTCCACAGGGTTGAATCAGCCCCAGCATTTT,CSASTGLNQPQHF
TRBD1,once,TRBV4-3,TRBJ2-1,TGCGCCAGCAGCCAAGAGGTAGGGACAGCTAGGGGTGAGCAGTTCTTC,CASSQEVGTARGEQFF
.,.,TRBV11-1,TRBJ2-1,TGTGCCAGCAGCCCAATTACCTGGGACACCCACAATGAGCAGTTCTTC,CASSPITWDTHNEQFF
TRBD2,.,TRBV7-9,TRBJ2-1,TGTGCCAGCAGCTCACGGACTAGCTACAATGAGCAGTTCTTC,CASSSRTSYNEQFF
.,.,TRBV6-2/TRBV6-3,TRBJ1-4,TGTGCCAGCGGTTTTTCCCCACCTGGAGAGCGAAAACTGTTTTTT,CASGFSPPGERKLFF
.,.,TRBV7-2,TRBJ1-6,TGTGCCAGCAGCTCCGAACAGGGTGTTGGTTCACCCCTCCACTTT,CASSSEQGVGSPLHF
.,.,TRBV20-1,TRBJ1-5,TGCAGTCAAATTCGACATAACAACCAGCATTTT,CSQIRHNNQHF
TRBD1,.,TRBV7-9,TRBJ1-1,TGTGCCAGCAGCTTAGGCCGGGACAGCACTGAAGCTTTCTTT,CASSLGRDSTEAFF
.,.,TRBV11-2,TRBJ1-5,TGTGCCAGCAGCTACTCAGGGAGCAATCAGCCCCAGCATTTT,CASSYSGSNQPQHF
TRBD1,.,TRBV7-2,TRBJ1-4,TGTGCCAGCAGCGACCCAGGGGGCGGTCATCCTAATGAAAAACTGTTTTTT,CASSDPGGGHPNEKLFF
.,.,TRBV5-5,TRBJ1-2,TGTGCCAGCAGCTTGGGATTCAGGGGACCCAACTATGGCTACACCTTC,CASSLGFRGPNYGYTF
.,once,TRBV2,TRBJ2-7,TGTGCCAGCAGTGAAGCGCGTGGGCTTGGCGAGCAGTACTTC,CASSEARGLGEQYF
.,.,TRBV14,TRBJ1-2,TGTGCCAGCAGGCCGCGGGGCTACTATGGCTACACCTTC,CASRPRGYYGYTF
.,.,TRBV30,TRBJ1-2,TGTGCCTGGAGTGTAGGACACATCTATGGCTACACCTTC,CAWSVGHIYGYTF
.,.,TRBV27,TRBJ1-2,TGTGCCAGCAGCAGTTACCGGGACATCTATGGCTACACCTTC,CASSSYRDIYGYTF
.,once,TRBV6-5,TRBJ1-2,TGTGCCAGCAGACCAATCACGGGAAACTATGGCTACACCTTC,CASRPITGNYGYTF
.,.,TRBV5-4,TRBJ1-2,TGTGCCAGCAGCTTGATGGCAGGCTATGGCTACACCTTC,CASSLMAGYGYTF
.,.,TRBV7-2,TRBJ1-5,TGTGCCAGCAGCAAAGGCGGCAGGGGTCTTACCGTTAGCAATCAGCCCCAGCATTTT,CASSKGGRGLTVSNQPQHF
.,few,TRBV28,TRBJ1-5,TGTGCCAGCAGCGCAGAGGGCAGGTACAATCAGCCCCAGCATTTT,CASSAEGRYNQPQHF
TRBD2,.,TRBV7-3,TRBJ2-1,TGTGCCAGCAGCTTACTAGCGGATAGCTCCTACAATGAGCAGTTCTTC,CASSLLADSSYNEQFF
TRBD1,.,TRBV6-5,TRBJ1-2,TGTGCCAGCAGCTCCGGGACAGGGGTCGCCTACACCTTC,CASSSGTGVAYTF
TRBD2,.,TRBV7-9,TRBJ2-1,TGTGCCAGCAGCTTATCTAGCGGGTACAATGAGCAGTTCTTC,CASSLSSGYNEQFF
.,.,TRBV7-2,TRBJ2-7,TGTGCCAGCAGCTCTATGCGGGACTACGAGCAGTACTTC,CASSSMRDYEQYF
TRBD2,.,TRBV27,TRBJ2-3,TGTGCCAGCAGTCTCCGAAGACTAGCGGGAGGGCCAGATACGCAGTATTTT,CASSLRRLAGGPDTQYF